Listed here are 2 T cell receptor beta chains from one sample, sequenced in a study of identical twins (TCRdb year 2016). The library was generated by 5' RACE. Sequenced on an Illumina HiSeq 2000. Using fastp trimming at Q25 and MiXCR clonotype assembly, TCRdb reanalyzed the public sequencing data and kept in-frame beta chains. When rows share a CDR3 protein, they turn into one entry using the most common DNA and genes. This sample is represented by about 900,000 distinct CDR3 sequences; approximately 13% of them were singletons. The ten largest make up around 1.6% of the sample. These same records also appear under a second study, on yellow fever vaccine responses in identical twins.

The specimen sequenced was PBMCs. The receptors were gathered from a woman aged 18-29 years in good health.

A few counts support this clonotype. V is TRBV4-1 and J is TRBJ2-3; D is tentatively TRBD1 or TRBD2 (5 bases each). Germline-derived CDR1 and CDR2 are MGHRA and YSYEKL. V lost 4 bases and J 0 bases, leaving 14 bases between the germline ends. The CDR3 covers 16 residues. The CDR3 DNA follows: TGCGCCAGCAGCCCGCCGGGGCTCCCGAGCACAGATACGCAGTATTTT. Translated, it gives CASSPPGLPSTDTQYF.

This clonotype was recorded at least ten times. The CDR3 bases are TGCGCCAGCAGCCCCCTGGGAGGGGATCAGCCCCAGCATTTT. It is translated as CASSPLGGDQPQHF. The chain recombines TRBV4-1 with TRBJ1-5, with TRBD1 as a possible D gene (5 bases). The CDR3 extends over 14 amino acids. Trimming shortened V by 4 bases and J by 5 bases, and 12 bases separated the two germline ends. Germline V gene sequence: CDR1 MGHRA, CDR2 YSYEKL.